The T cell receptor (beta chain) under discussion was sequenced for a study of blood T cell repertoires in COVID-19. Looking at the study overall: Acute-phase and convalescent COVID-19 samples originated in the United States, Italy and Spain.

Cohort placement rested on clinical history that participants reported themselves. In the source study's methods: For nucleated cells, counts were estimated from reference gene primer amplification. Clones were sequenced by immunoSEQ multiplex PCR, and TCRdb holds only the in-frame ones, with some missing. V, J and clone size were drawn from that table, and D and trimming were deduced from the DNA. The table includes a few hundred thousand clones, about 90% detected once. CDR1 and CDR2 from the germline V gene are SGHTA and FQGTGA. Trimming left V 2 bases short and J 5 bases short, with 11 bases between. The CDR3 runs 14 residues.

Sequencing input: PBMCs or T cells enriched from blood (not recorded which). The rearrangement uses TRBV7-3 and TRBJ2-3, with D maybe TRBD2 (6 bases). This sequence originates from a woman between 18 and 30 years old with acute COVID-19. The CDR3 region is CASSLYEGGDTQYF. The DNA for the CDR3 is TGTGCCAGCAGCTTATACGAGGGAGGAGATACGCAGTATTTT.